One sample yielded the 12 T cell receptor beta chains listed below, sequenced in a study of cytomegalovirus exposure and HLA in healthy donors. The PCR contained 60 Vbeta and 13 Jbeta primers. TCRdb's table, derived via immunoSEQ multiplex PCR, lists solely in-frame clones and lacks some. The sample has about 110,000 clones, around 77% seen once. The material sequenced was PBMCs. The receptors originated from a male donor in good health and CMV-seronegative.

The CDR3 DNA reads TGTGCCTGGAGTCTCCGGGAGCCCCCCGGGGAGCTGTTTTTT. Protein product: CAWSLREPPGELFF. The gene calls are TRBV30 and TRBJ2-2; possible D gene TRBD2, 6 bases. V lost 2 bases, J lost 6 bases, and 13 bases lay in between. The CDR3 totals 14 residues. Germline lookup yields CDR1 GTSNPN and CDR2 SVGIG (reference sequence).

The J gene is TRBJ2-1, the V gene TRBV30; 10 bases align to TRBD2. The CDR3 length is 19 residues. J gave up 0 bases and V 0 bases, and 11 bases lay outside the gene matches. Looked up from germline, CDR1 is GTSNPN and CDR2 is SVGIG (reference sequence). CDR3 sequence: CAWSVILAGAYPSYNEQFF. In nucleotides, the CDR3 is TGTGCCTGGAGTGTAATCCTAGCGGGAGCCTACCCCTCCTACAATGAGCAGTTCTTC.

Points on this clone: The same CDR3 also results from other DNA sequences found in this sample. J is TRBJ2-7 and V is TRBV30, with 9 nucleotides matching TRBD1. The CDR3 is 14 residues long. The germline V gene has CDR1 GTSNPN and CDR2 SVGIG (reference sequence). Trimming cost V 2 bases and J 3 bases; bases outside gene matches: 5. Written as DNA, the CDR3 is TGTGCCTGGAGTACCGGGACAGGGAACTACGAGCAGTACTTC. The encoded protein is CAWSTGTGNYEQYF.

This clone was observed a single time. The chain combines TRBV27 with TRBJ1-1; 12 positions agree with TRBD1. Looked up from germline, CDR1 is MNHEY and CDR2 is SMNVEV (reference sequence). This CDR3 is 15 amino acids long. With 5 bases clipped from V and 8 bases from J, the junction kept 9 bases outside the gene matches. CDR3 residues: CASSPTGTGGREAFF. The CDR3 DNA reads TGTGCCAGCAGTCCAACCGGGACAGGGGGCCGAGAAGCTTTCTTT.

V gene TRBV5-1 combines with J gene TRBJ2-7, with D maybe TRBD2 (5 bases). This CDR3 has 13 amino acids. Looked up from germline, CDR1 is SGHRS and CDR2 is YFSETQ. The V gene lost 3 bases and the J gene lost 3 bases, with 10 bases spanning the gap. The CDR3 loop is CASSSVGVYEQYF. The DNA for the CDR3 is TGCGCCAGCAGCTCGGTCGGGGTCTACGAGCAGTACTTC.

The sample holds a few counts of this clone. This rearrangement joins TRBV5-6 to TRBJ2-1; no reliable D call. CDR1 is SGHDT and CDR2 is YYEEEE in the germline V gene. V dropped 2 bases and J dropped 4 bases, with 4 bases sitting between them. CDR3 size: 12 residues. CDR3 coding DNA: TGTGCCAGCAGCTTCAGGTACAATGAGCAGTTCTTC. Amino acids: CASSFRYNEQFF. The variable domain in full, completed from reference TRBV5-6 and TRBJ2-1, reads DAGVTQSPTHLIKTRGQQVTLRCSPKSGHDTVSWYQQALGQGPQFIFQYYEEEERQRGNFPDRFSGHQFPNYSSELNVNALLLGDSALYLCASSFRYNEQFFGPGTRLTVL.

The gene calls are TRBV28 and TRBJ2-5, with 9 nucleotides matching TRBD2. The germline gives CDR1 MDHEN, CDR2 SYDVKM. The CDR3 length is 16 residues. J lost 1 base, V lost 5 bases, and 8 bases had no gene match. CDR3 DNA sequence: TGTGCCAGCAGTCAAAGCCGGACTAGCGCCCAAGAGACCCAGTACTTC. Protein product: CASSQSRTSAQETQYF.

This clone was detected only once. The chain carries TRBV18 and TRBJ2-5; no reliable D call. Deletions cut 3 bases from V and 4 bases from J, with 3 bases between. Germline values: CDR1 KGHSH, CDR2 LQKENI. There are 11 residues in the CDR3. CDR3: CASSPRETQYF. Written as DNA, the CDR3 is TGTGCCAGCTCACCGAGAGAGACCCAGTACTTC.

The gene calls are TRBV7-7 and TRBJ2-2; TRBD2 matches at 13 bases. The CDR3 covers 16 residues. Germline assignment: CDR1 SSHAT and CDR2 FNYEAQ (reference sequence). Germline trimming cut 4 bases from V and 5 bases from J; bases unmatched to any gene: 4. This chain's CDR3 is CASSSPGLAGTGELFF. The CDR3 region has the DNA TGTGCCAGCAGCTCGCCGGGACTAGCGGGAACCGGGGAGCTGTTTTTT.

This clone has more than one count but fewer than ten. The gene calls are TRBV30 and TRBJ2-5; 8 nucleotides agree with TRBD2. This CDR3 spans 12 amino acids. Germline-derived CDR1 and CDR2 are GTSNPN and SVGIG (reference sequence). V was pared by 4 bases and J by 5 bases, with 3 bases of the junction left unmatched. CDR3 amino acids: CAWIAGKETQYF. The CDR3, as DNA: TGTGCCTGGATAGCGGGAAAGGAGACCCAGTACTTC.

The chain links TRBV7-7 to TRBJ2-2, with D perhaps TRBD2 (6 bases). Germline V gene sequence: CDR1 SSHAT, CDR2 FNYEAQ (reference sequence). The V gene lost 6 bases and the J gene lost 5 bases, with 13 bases spanning the gap. This CDR3 has 14 amino acids. The CDR3 loop reads CASRAEGGTGELFF. As DNA, the CDR3 is TGTGCCAGCAGGGCCGAAGGAGGGACCGGGGAGCTGTTTTTT.

The CDR3 sequence is CASSLMVGLAAQYF. The CDR3 DNA reads as TGTGCCAGCAGCTTGATGGTCGGACTAGCAGCGCAGTATTTT. The rearrangement uses TRBV5-6 and TRBJ2-3, with 8 nucleotides matching TRBD2. Per germline, CDR1 SGHDT and CDR2 YYEEEE. CDR3 size: 14 residues. V lost 1 base and J lost 10; bases outside the gene matches: 8. The full variable domain, rest sourced from reference TRBV5-6 and TRBJ2-3, is DAGVTQSPTHLIKTRGQQVTLRCSPKSGHDTVSWYQQALGQGPQFIFQYYEEEERQRGNFPDRFSGHQFPNYSSELNVNALLLGDSALYLCASSLMVGLAAQYFGPGTRLTVL.